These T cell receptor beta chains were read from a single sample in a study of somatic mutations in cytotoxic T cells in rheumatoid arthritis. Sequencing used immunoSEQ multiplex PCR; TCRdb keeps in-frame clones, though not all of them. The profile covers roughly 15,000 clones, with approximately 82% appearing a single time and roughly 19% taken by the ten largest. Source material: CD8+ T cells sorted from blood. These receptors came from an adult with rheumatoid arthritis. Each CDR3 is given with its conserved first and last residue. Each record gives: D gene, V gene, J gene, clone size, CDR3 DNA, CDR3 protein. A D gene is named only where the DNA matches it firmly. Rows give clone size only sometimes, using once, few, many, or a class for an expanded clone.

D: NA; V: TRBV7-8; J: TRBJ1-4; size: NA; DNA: TGTGCCAGCAGCTTATGGCTAAAGGAAAAACTGTTTTTT; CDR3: CASSLWLKEKLFF
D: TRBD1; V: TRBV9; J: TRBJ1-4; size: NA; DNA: TGTGCCAGCAGCTCAGGACAGGTCGCAACTAATGAAAAACTGTTTTTT; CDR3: CASSSGQVATNEKLFF
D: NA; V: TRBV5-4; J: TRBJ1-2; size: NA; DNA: TGTGCCAGCAGCTTGCGGGAGACTAACTATGGCTACACCTTC; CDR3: CASSLRETNYGYTF
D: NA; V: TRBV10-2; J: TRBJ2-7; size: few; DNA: TGCGCCACTGGCGGGATTTCCTACGAGCAGTACTTC; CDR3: CATGGISYEQYF
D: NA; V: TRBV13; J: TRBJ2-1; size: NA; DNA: TGTGCCAGCAGCCCCCCCCAACGCCCCTACAATGAGCAGTTCTTC; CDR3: CASSPPQRPYNEQFF
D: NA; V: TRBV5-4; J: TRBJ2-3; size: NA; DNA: TGTGCCAGCAGCCACAAGGGGACACGGACAGATACGCAGTATTTT; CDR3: CASSHKGTRTDTQYF
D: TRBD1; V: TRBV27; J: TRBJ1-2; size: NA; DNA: TGTGCCAGCAGTTTATCTGGGACAGGGGTATATGGCTACACCTTC; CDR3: CASSLSGTGVYGYTF
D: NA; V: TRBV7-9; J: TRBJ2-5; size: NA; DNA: TGTGCCAGCAGCTATGGTTGGAGAATGGAGACCCAGTACTTC; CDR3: CASSYGWRMETQYF
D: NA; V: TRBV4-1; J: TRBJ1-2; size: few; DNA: TGCGCCAGCAGGCCGGAGACTGGACACTATGGCTACACCTTC; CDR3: CASRPETGHYGYTF
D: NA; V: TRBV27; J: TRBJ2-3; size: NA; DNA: TGTGCCAGCAGTGTGGGCCTATTCACAGATACGCAGTATTTT; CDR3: CASSVGLFTDTQYF
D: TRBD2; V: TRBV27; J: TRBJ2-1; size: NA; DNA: TGTGCCAGCAGTTTGGTGGCGGGAGGGTACAATGAGCAGTTCTTC; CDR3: CASSLVAGGYNEQFF
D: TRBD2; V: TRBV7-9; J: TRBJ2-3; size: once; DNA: TGTGCCAGCAGCTTAGCCCGCGGGGGAACGCAGTATTTT; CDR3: CASSLARGGTQYF
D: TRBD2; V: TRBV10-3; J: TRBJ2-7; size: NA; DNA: TGTGCCACGACTTCACTAGCGGGCTACGAGCAGTACTTC; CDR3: CATTSLAGYEQYF
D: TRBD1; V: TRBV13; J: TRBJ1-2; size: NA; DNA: TGTGCCAGCAGCTTAGCGGGGACAGAGAACAACTATGGCTACACCTTC; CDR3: CASSLAGTENNYGYTF
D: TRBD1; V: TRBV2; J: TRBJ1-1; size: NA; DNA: TGTGCCAGCAGTACCTGGACAGGCACTGAAGCTTTCTTT; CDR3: CASSTWTGTEAFF
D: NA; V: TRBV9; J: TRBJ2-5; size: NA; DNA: TGTGCCAGCAGCGTAGGTAGGGGACTCCAAGAGACCCAGTACTTC; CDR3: CASSVGRGLQETQYF
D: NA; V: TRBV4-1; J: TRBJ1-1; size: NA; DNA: TGCGCCAGCAGCAGCGAGGTTGCAGGCTCGGGGCTTAGCACTGAAGCTTTCTTT; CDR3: CASSSEVAGSGLSTEAFF
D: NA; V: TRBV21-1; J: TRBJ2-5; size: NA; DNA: TGTGCCAGCAGCCACAGGAATTGCGGGGGGGCTTTCCAAGAGACCCAGTACTTC; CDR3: CASSHRNCGGAFQETQYF
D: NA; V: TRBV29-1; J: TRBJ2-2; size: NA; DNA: TGCAGCGCCAAACCCGGGAAGAACACCGGGGAGCTGTTTTTT; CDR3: CSAKPGKNTGELFF
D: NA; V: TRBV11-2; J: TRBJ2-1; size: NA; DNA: TGTGCCAGCAGCCCACCCCCGGGAGAGACCTACAATGAGCAGTTCTTC; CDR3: CASSPPPGETYNEQFF
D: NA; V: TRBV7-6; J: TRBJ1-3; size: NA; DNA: TGTGCCAGCAGCTTAGGAGGTGACTCTGGAAACACCATATATTTT; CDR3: CASSLGGDSGNTIYF
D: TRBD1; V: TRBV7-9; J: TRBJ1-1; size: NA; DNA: TGTGCCAGCAGCCCGACAGGGGTAGGCACTGAAGCTTTCTTT; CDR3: CASSPTGVGTEAFF
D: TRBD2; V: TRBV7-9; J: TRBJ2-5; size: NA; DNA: TGTGCCAGCAGCTTATTAGGCGGGAGCCTGCAAGAGACCCAGTACTTC; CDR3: CASSLLGGSLQETQYF
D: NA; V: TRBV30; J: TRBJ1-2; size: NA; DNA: TGTGCCTGGAGGGGCCCCCACAGGGTGTATGGCTACACCTTC; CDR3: CAWRGPHRVYGYTF
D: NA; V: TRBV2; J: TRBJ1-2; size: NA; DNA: TGTGCCAGCAGCCGACAGGATGGCTACACCTTC; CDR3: CASSRQDGYTF
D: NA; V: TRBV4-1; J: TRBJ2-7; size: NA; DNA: TGCGCCAGCAGCCAAGAGGGACTCCCGAGGCCCTACGAGCAGTACTTC; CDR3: CASSQEGLPRPYEQYF
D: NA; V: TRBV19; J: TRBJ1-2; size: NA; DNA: TGTGCCAGTAGTATAGCGTCCAGGAGCGGAAGCGGCTACACCTTC; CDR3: CASSIASRSGSGYTF
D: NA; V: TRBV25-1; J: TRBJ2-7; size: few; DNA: TGTGCCAGCAGTGTTGATAGCACGCCCTACGAGCAGTACTTC; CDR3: CASSVDSTPYEQYF